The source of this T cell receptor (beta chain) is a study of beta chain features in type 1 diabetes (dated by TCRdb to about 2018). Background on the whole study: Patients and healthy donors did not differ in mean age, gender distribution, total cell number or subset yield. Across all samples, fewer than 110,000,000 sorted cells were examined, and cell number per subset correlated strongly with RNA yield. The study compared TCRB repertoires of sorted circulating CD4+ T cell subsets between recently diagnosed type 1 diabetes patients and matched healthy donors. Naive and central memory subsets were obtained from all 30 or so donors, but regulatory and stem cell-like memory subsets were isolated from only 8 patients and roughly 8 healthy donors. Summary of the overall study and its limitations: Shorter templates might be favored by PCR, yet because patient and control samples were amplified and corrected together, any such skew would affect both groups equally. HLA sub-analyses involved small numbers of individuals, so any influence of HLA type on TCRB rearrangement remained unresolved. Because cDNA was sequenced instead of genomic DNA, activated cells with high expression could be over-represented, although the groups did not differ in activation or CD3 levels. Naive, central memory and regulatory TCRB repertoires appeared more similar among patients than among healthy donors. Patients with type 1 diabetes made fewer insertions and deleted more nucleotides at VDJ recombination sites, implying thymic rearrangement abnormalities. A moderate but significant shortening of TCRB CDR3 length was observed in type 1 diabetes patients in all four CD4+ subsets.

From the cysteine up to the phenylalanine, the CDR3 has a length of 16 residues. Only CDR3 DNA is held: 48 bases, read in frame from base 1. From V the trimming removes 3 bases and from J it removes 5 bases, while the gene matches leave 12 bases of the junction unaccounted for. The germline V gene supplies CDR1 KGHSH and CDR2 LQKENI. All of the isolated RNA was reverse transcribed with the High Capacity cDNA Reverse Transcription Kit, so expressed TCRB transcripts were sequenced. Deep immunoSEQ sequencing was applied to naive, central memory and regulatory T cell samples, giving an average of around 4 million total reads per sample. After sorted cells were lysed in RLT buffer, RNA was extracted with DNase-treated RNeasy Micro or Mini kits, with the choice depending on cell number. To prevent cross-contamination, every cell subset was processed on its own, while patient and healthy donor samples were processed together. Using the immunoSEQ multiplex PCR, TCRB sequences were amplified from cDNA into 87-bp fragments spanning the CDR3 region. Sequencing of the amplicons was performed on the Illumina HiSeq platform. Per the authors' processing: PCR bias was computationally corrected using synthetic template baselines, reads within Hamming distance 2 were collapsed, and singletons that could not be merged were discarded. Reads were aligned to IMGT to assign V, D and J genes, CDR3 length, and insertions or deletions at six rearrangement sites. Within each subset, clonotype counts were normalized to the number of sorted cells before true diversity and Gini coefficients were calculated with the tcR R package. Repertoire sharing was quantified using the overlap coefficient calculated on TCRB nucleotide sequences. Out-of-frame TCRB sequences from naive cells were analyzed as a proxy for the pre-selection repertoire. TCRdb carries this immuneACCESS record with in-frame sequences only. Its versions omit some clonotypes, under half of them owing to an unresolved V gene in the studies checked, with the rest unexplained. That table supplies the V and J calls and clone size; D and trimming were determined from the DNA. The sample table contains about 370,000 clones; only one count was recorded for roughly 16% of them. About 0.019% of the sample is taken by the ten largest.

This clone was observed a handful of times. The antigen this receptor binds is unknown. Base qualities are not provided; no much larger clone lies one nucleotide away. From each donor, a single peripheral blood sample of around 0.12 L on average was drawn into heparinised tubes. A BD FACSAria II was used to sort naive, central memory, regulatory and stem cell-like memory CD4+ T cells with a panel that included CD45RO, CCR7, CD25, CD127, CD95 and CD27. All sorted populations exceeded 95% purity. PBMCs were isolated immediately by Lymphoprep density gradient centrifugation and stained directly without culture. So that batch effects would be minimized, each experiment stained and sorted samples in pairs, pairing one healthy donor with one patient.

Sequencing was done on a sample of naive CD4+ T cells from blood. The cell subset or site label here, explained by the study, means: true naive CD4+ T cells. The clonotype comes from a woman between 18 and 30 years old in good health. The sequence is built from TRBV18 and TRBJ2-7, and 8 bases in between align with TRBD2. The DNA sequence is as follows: TGTGCCAGCTCACCCTATCCGGGACTAGAAGATAACGAGCAGTACTTC. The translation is CASSPYPGLEDNEQYF.